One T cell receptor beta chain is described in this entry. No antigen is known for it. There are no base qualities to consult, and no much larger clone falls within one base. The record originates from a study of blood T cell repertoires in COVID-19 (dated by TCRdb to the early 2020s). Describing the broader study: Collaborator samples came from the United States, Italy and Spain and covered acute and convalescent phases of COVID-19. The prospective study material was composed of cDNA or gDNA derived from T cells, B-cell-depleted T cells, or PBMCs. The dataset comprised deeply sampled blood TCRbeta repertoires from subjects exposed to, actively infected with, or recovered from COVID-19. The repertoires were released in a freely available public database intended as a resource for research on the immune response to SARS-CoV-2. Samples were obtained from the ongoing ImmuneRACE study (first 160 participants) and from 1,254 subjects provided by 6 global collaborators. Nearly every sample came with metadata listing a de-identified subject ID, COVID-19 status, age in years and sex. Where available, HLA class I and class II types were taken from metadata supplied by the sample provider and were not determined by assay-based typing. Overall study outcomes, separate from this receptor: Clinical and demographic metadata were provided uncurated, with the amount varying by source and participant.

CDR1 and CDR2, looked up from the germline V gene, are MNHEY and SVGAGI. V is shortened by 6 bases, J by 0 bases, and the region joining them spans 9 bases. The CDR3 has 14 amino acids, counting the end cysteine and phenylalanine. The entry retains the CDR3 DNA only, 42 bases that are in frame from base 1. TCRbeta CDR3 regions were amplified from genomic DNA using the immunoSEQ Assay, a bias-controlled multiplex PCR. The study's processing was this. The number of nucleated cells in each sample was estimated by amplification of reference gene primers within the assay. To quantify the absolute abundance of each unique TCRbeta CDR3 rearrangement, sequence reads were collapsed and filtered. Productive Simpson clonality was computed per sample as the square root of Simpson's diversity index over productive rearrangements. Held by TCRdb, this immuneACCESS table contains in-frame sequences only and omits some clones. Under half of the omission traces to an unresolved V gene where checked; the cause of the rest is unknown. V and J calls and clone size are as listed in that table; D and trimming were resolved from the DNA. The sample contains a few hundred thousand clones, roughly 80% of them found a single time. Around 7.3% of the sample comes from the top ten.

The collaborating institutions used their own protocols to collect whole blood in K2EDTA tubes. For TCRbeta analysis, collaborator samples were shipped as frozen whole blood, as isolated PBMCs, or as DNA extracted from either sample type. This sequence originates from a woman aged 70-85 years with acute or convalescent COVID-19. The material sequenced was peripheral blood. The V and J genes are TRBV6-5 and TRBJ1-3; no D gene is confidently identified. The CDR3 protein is CASSQPISGNTIYF. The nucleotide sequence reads TGTGCCAGCAGCCAACCTATCTCTGGAAACACCATATATTTT.